The 5 T cell receptor beta chains reported below all come from one sample, sequenced in a study of early T cells in non-severe SARS-CoV-2 infection. TCRdb ran MiXCR on the 5' RACE reads and lists one entry per CDR3 protein. The profile shows 25,000 to 30,000 distinct CDR3 sequences, about 4.8% of them singletons. The sample was whole blood. All receptors come from an adult who was a healthcare worker with PCR-confirmed SARS-CoV-2 infection or an uninfected control (not recorded which).

In this sample, this clonotype turned up many times. The rearrangement links TRBV9 to TRBJ1-4; D remains ambiguous. With 0 bases removed from V and 5 bases from J, the gap between germline ends came to 8 bases. This CDR3 contains 14 residues. CDR1 SGDLS and CDR2 YYNGEE come from the germline V gene. Here the CDR3 DNA reads TGTGCCAGCAGCGTAGATCTGGCAAATGAAAAACTGTTTTTT. As protein: CASSVDLANEKLFF.

This clonotype appeared many times. The junction does not match germline at one end; this may be a read error. The rearrangement uses TRBV11-2 and TRBJ2-1; D gene ambiguous. Germline CDR1 and CDR2: SGHAT and FQNNGV. The CDR3 is 11 amino acids. As DNA, the CDR3 is TGTGCCAGCAGGTTAGGGCGCGAGCAGTTCTTC. Amino acids: CASRLGREQFF.

This clonotype occurred a few times. The chain is built from TRBV5-6 and TRBJ1-2, with 8 bases that match TRBD1. The germline gives CDR1 SGHDT, CDR2 YYEEEE. V was clipped by 4 bases and J by 4 bases; unmatched bases: 6. CDR3 size: 14 residues. In nucleotides, the CDR3 is TGTGCCAGCAGCAGACAGGGGCAACTCTATGGCTACACCTTC. As protein: CASSRQGQLYGYTF.

As to this clonotype: A much larger clone differs by one base, so this may be a read error. The CDR3 reads CAISPGRGNYGYTF. The CDR3 DNA reads as TGTGCCATCAGTCCGGGACGGGGTAACTATGGCTACACCTTC. J is TRBJ1-2 and V is TRBV10-3; D might be TRBD1 (5 bases). The CDR3 is 14 residues long. The V gene lost 5 bases and the J gene lost 1 base, with 11 bases spanning the gap. From germline, CDR1 is ENHRY and CDR2 SYGVKD.

This clonotype came up many times. CDR3 region: CASSPGLNTEAFF. In DNA, the CDR3 is TGTGCCAGCTCACCAGGGTTGAACACTGAAGCTTTCTTT. V usage is TRBV18 and J usage is TRBJ1-1; the D is unclear. This CDR3 has 13 residues. The germline V gene has CDR1 KGHSH and CDR2 LQKENI. V shed 2 bases and J shed 0 bases, with 4 bases lying between them.